The 27 T cell receptor beta chains listed next were all sequenced from one sample in a study of T cells in Graves' hyperthyroidism and ophthalmopathy. Amplification of TCR beta CDR3 regions was performed using RNA transcripts as template. Carried out on the TCR CDR3, a first-round RT-PCR used the HTBI primer set. MiXCR was run by TCRdb on the multiplex PCR reads, yielding one entry per CDR3 protein. The repertoire holds under 400,000 distinct CDR3 sequences, about 15% seen once, with around a third in the top ten. Material for sequencing was blood. The receptors derive from a man between 25 and 39 years old with Graves' hyperthyroidism.

This clonotype was counted many times. The chain couples TRBV7-9 to TRBJ2-3; tentative D call: TRBD2 (5 bases). V lost 4 bases, J lost 4 bases, and 12 bases lay in between. Germline assignment: CDR1 SEHNR and CDR2 FQNEAQ (reference sequence). The CDR3 consists of 14 residues. In DNA form, the CDR3 reads TGTGCCAGCAGCTGGGAGTTCGGGGCAGATACGCAGTATTTT. It is translated as CASSWEFGADTQYF. The variable domain in full, completed from reference TRBV7-9 and TRBJ2-3, reads DTGVSQNPRHKITKRGQNVTFRCDPISEHNRLYWYRQTLGQGPEFLTYFQNEAQLEKSRLLSDRFSAERPKGSFSTLEIQRTEQGDSAMYLCASSWEFGADTQYFGPGTRLTVL.

With regard to this clonotype: A much larger clone lies one base from this, so it may be a read error. The chain carries TRBV5-5 and TRBJ2-3; 9 nucleotides align to TRBD2. The CDR3 totals 15 residues. Germline lookup yields CDR1 SGHKS and CDR2 YYEKEE (reference sequence). The CDR3 DNA follows: TGTGCCAGCAGCTTTTTAGCGGGAGAGGGAGATACGCGGTATTTT. Translation: CASSFLAGEGDTRYF.

This clonotype was seen ten or more times. The V gene is TRBV7-2, the J gene TRBJ1-2; D is perhaps TRBD1 (6 bases). With 0 bases removed from V and 4 bases from J, the gap between germline ends came to 9 bases. The CDR3 sequence is 14 residues long. CDR1 is SGHTA and CDR2 is FQGNSA in the germline V gene. DNA of the CDR3: TGTGCCAGCAGCTTAGCGGGACACCGCTATGGCTACACCTTC. This sequence encodes CASSLAGHRYGYTF.

This clonotype was recorded a few times. The rearrangement links TRBV12-3 or TRBV12-4 to TRBJ2-2; D is unresolved. CDR3 size: 15 residues. Trimming pared 7 bases from V and 1 base from J, leaving 13 bases between. CDR3 sequence: CASIRPGLNTGELFF. In nucleotides, the CDR3 is TGTGCCAGCATCAGACCCGGGTTGAACACCGGGGAGCTGTTTTTT.

The chain is built from TRBV10-3 and TRBJ1-3; D gene uncertain. V lost 1 base, J lost 2 bases, and 3 bases lay in between. Germline loops: CDR1 ENHRY, CDR2 SYGVKD. This CDR3 spans 13 amino acids. This chain's CDR3 is CAISEYTGNTIYF. The CDR3 coding sequence is TGTGCCATCAGTGAGTACACTGGAAACACCATATATTTT.

The chain is built from TRBV25-1 and TRBJ2-7, with TRBD1 matching 7 bases. From germline, CDR1 is MGHDK and CDR2 SYGVNS. The CDR3 length is 14 residues. V lost 3 bases, J lost 1 base, and 3 bases stayed unmatched. This CDR3 reads CASSDEGASYEQYF. In nucleotides, the CDR3 is TGTGCCAGCAGTGATGAGGGGGCATCCTACGAGCAGTACTTC.

The gene calls are TRBV29-1 and TRBJ2-6; D gene ambiguous. The CDR3 contains 17 residues. Germline V gene sequence: CDR1 SQVTM, CDR2 ANQGSEA. The V end lost 0 bases, the J end lost 0 bases, and 12 bases lay between the germline ends. This CDR3 reads CSVEEVGLSSGANVLTF. CDR3 nucleotide sequence: TGCAGCGTTGAAGAAGTTGGCCTGTCCTCTGGGGCCAACGTCCTGACTTTC. The entire variable domain, with the rest obtained from reference TRBV29-1 and TRBJ2-6, is as follows: SAVISQKPSRDICQRGTSLTIQCQVDSQVTMMFWYRQQPGQSLTLIATANQGSEATYESGFVIDKFPISRPNLTFSTLTVSNMSPEDSSIYLCSVEEVGLSSGANVLTFGAGSRLTVL.

The chain couples TRBV7-3 to TRBJ2-1; D is possibly TRBD2 (6 bases). The CDR3 totals 13 residues. V was shortened by 4 bases and J by 5 bases, with 9 bases between the two germline ends. The germline CDR1 and CDR2 sequences are SGHTA and FQGTGA. The CDR3 loop is CASSSTGDNEQFF. For the CDR3, the DNA is TGTGCCAGCAGCTCGACGGGGGACAATGAGCAGTTCTTC.

The rearrangement uses TRBV9 and TRBJ2-4; 8 bases map to TRBD1. CDR1 SGDLS and CDR2 YYNGEE come from the germline V gene. The CDR3 has 15 residues. The V and J ends lost 0 bases and 6 bases, in that order; junction bases with no gene match: 5. DNA of the CDR3: TGTGCCAGCAGCGTAGATGGACAGGGATTAAACATTCAGTACTTC. It is translated as CASSVDGQGLNIQYF.

This chain links TRBV7-3 with TRBJ2-7, with 11 bases matching TRBD2. The V segment lost 2 bases and the J segment 6 bases; nucleotides outside the gene matches: 3. Looked up from germline, CDR1 is SGHTA and CDR2 is FQGTGA. This CDR3 has 14 residues. The CDR3 DNA reads as TGTGCCAGCAGCTTACTAGCGGGAGGCGCCGAGCAGTACTTC. Its translation: CASSLLAGGAEQYF.

The genes are TRBV7-9 and TRBJ2-7; TRBD1 matches 9 bases. Germline V gene sequence: CDR1 SEHNR, CDR2 FQNEAQ (reference sequence). Trimming cost V 4 bases and J 6 bases; bases outside gene matches: 7. The CDR3 sequence is 14 residues long. Here the CDR3 DNA reads TGTGCCAGCAGCTCCAGGACAGGGGTTGGCGAGCAGTACTTC. This encodes CASSSRTGVGEQYF. Full variable domain (missing parts from reference TRBV7-9 and TRBJ2-7): DTGVSQNPRHKITKRGQNVTFRCDPISEHNRLYWYRQTLGQGPEFLTYFQNEAQLEKSRLLSDRFSAERPKGSFSTLEIQRTEQGDSAMYLCASSSRTGVGEQYFGPGTRLTVT.

The table lists this clonotype with a count of one. J is TRBJ2-5 and V is TRBV10-3; 12 bases map to TRBD2. This CDR3 spans 15 amino acids. CDR1 is ENHRY and CDR2 is SYGVKD in the germline V gene. V lost 6 bases, J lost 2 bases, and 4 bases stayed unmatched. CDR3 sequence: CAISMTSGGQETQYF. The CDR3 bases are TGTGCCATCAGCATGACTAGCGGGGGACAAGAGACCCAGTACTTC.

The gene calls are TRBV20-1 and TRBJ1-1; a weak D match, TRBD1 (6 bases). The CDR3 is 14 residues long. The V end was cut by 4 bases, the J end by 10 bases, with 22 bases between. Germline V CDR1 and CDR2: DFQATT, SNEGSKA (reference sequence). This CDR3 reads CSANHPLHREGAFF. CDR3 nucleotide sequence: TGCAGTGCTAACCACCCACTCCACAGGGAGGGAGCTTTCTTT.

This clonotype came up many times. The genes are TRBV28 and TRBJ2-7; no clear D. The germline V and J ends were trimmed by 7 bases and 2 bases, with 9 bases remaining between them. This CDR3 has 12 residues. Germline V CDR1 and CDR2: MDHEN, SYDVKM. The CDR3 bases are TGTGCCAGCATCTCTACCACCTACGAGCAGTACTTC. Protein: CASISTTYEQYF.

This clonotype was counted a few times. In nucleotides, the CDR3 is TGTGCCAGCAGCCAAGAGTTCGAGGGGAGTAATGAGCAGTTCTTC. Its protein is CASSQEFEGSNEQFF. The chain recombines TRBV3-1 with TRBJ2-1; possibly TRBD1 or TRBD2 for D (5 bases each). The CDR3 has 15 residues. V dropped 0 bases and J dropped 7 bases, with 13 bases sitting between them. The germline CDR1 and CDR2 sequences are LGHDT and YNNKEL (reference sequence).

The chain is built from TRBV30 and TRBJ1-5; tentative D call: TRBD1 (6 bases). From germline, CDR1 is GTSNPN and CDR2 SVGIG (reference sequence). The V end lost 0 bases, the J end lost 4 bases, and 10 bases lay between the germline ends. The CDR3 contains 14 residues. CDR3 residues: CAWSVGTLNQPQHF. The DNA of the CDR3 is TGTGCCTGGAGTGTCGGGACACTAAATCAGCCCCAGCATTTT.

This clonotype has more than one count but fewer than ten. The V and J genes are TRBV3-1 and TRBJ2-2, with TRBD2 matching over 12 bases. The V and J ends lost 4 bases and 3 bases, in that order; junction bases with no gene match: 3. CDR1 LGHDT and CDR2 YNNKEL come from the germline V gene (reference sequence). This CDR3 is built from 16 residues. CDR3 loop: CASSPLAGGHTGELFF. The DNA for the CDR3 is TGTGCCAGCAGCCCACTAGCGGGAGGCCACACCGGGGAGCTGTTTTTT.

Of note for this clonotype: A much larger clonotype is one base distant, so this may be a read error. The V and J genes are TRBV10-3 and TRBJ1-1; D perhaps matches TRBD1 (5 bases). Per germline, CDR1 ENHRY and CDR2 SYGVKD. With 6 bases removed from V and 6 bases from J, the gap between germline ends came to 8 bases. This CDR3 region has 11 residues. CDR3 in amino acids: CAIRDMAEAFF. In DNA form, the CDR3 reads TGTGCCATCAGGGACATGGCTGAAGCTTTCTTT.

This clonotype was seen only a few times. In DNA form, the CDR3 reads TGCGCCAGCAGCTTGGGATGGGGGACAGCTAACTATGGCTACACCTTC. Amino acids: CASSLGWGTANYGYTF. J is TRBJ1-2 and V is TRBV5-1, with TRBD1 matching over 7 bases. Germline V gene data show CDR1 as SGHRS and CDR2 as YFSETQ. This CDR3 region has 16 residues. V gave up 0 bases and J gave up 0 bases; unmatched junction bases: 5. The full variable domain, in which reference TRBV5-1 and TRBJ1-2 provide the parts outside the CDR3, is KAGVTQTPRYLIKTRGQQVTLSCSPISGHRSVSWYQQTPGQGLQFLFEYFSETQRNKGNFPGRFSGRQFSNSRSEMNVSTLELGDSALYLCASSLGWGTANYGYTFGSGTRLTVV.

This clonotype has just a few counts. The chain recombines TRBV4-1 with TRBJ2-7; no definite D call. This CDR3 is built from 14 residues. Trimming removed 1 base at V and 4 bases at J, with 11 bases between. Per germline, CDR1 MGHRA and CDR2 YSYEKL. DNA of the CDR3: TGCGCCAGCAGCCAAGCGAAGGGTCCATACGAGCAGTACTTC. Its protein product is CASSQAKGPYEQYF.

This chain connects TRBV4-1 to TRBJ1-4, with D uncertain. V lost 5 bases and J 5 bases, leaving 9 bases between the germline ends. Germline V CDR1 and CDR2: MGHRA, YSYEKL. The CDR3 consists of 13 residues. CDR3 coding DNA: TGCGCCAGCAGCTCCTATCTCAATGAAAAACTGTTTTTT. This codes for CASSSYLNEKLFF.

This clonotype was counted a few times. The gene calls are TRBV6-5 and TRBJ2-1; D is ambiguous. The V gene's germline CDR1 is MNHEY and CDR2 SVGAGI. V lost 2 bases, J lost 6 bases, and 5 bases lay in between. The CDR3 covers 12 residues. The CDR3, as DNA: TGTGCCAGCAGTTACCCCGTCAATGAGCAGTTCTTC. It translates to CASSYPVNEQFF.

This clonotype was counted ten times or more. CDR3 bases: TGTGCCAGCAGTGGCCGGACTGAATACAATGAGCAGTTCTTC. The encoded protein is CASSGRTEYNEQFF. This chain joins TRBV2 and TRBJ2-1, with D perhaps TRBD2 (5 bases). CDR1 is SNHLY, CDR2 FYNNEI, per germline. The CDR3 length is 14 residues. The V and J ends lost 4 bases and 4 bases respectively, with 11 bases between them. The variable domain in full, completed from reference TRBV2 and TRBJ2-1, reads EPEVTQTPSHQVTQMGQEVILRCVPISNHLYFYWYRQILGQKVEFLVSFYNNEISEKSEIFDDQFSVERPDGSNFTLKIRSTKLEDSAMYFCASSGRTEYNEQFFGPGTRLTVL.

Concerning this clonotype itself: A clone one base away is much larger, so this may be a read error. The chain employs TRBV28 and TRBJ1-6; no definite D call. There are 14 residues in the CDR3. Germline values: CDR1 MDHEN, CDR2 SYDVKM. The CDR3 sequence: CASSQAGPNPPLHF. In DNA, the CDR3 is TGTGCCAGCAGTCAGGCAGGCCCTAATCCACCCCTCCACTTT.

This clonotype was counted ten times or more. The genes are TRBV2 and TRBJ1-2, with 8 bases that match TRBD1. Germline assignment: CDR1 SNHLY and CDR2 FYNNEI. This CDR3 comprises 13 residues. V shed 4 bases and J 8 bases; nucleotides not matched to a gene: 6. The CDR3: CASSADRDGGYTF. CDR3 nucleotides: TGTGCCAGCAGTGCGGACAGGGATGGGGGCTACACCTTC.

This clonotype was seen many times. The chain employs TRBV5-5 and TRBJ2-7; D is perhaps TRBD1 (6 bases). V lost 6 bases and J 4 bases, leaving 17 bases between the germline ends. CDR1 SGHKS and CDR2 YYEKEE come from the germline V gene (reference sequence). The length of the CDR3 is 14 residues. CDR3 residues: CASTTAQGIYEQYF. In nucleotides, the CDR3 is TGTGCCAGCACCACTGCGCAGGGGATTTACGAGCAGTACTTC.

The chain recombines TRBV29-1 with TRBJ2-7, with 11 bases that match TRBD2. Germline V gene sequence: CDR1 SQVTM, CDR2 ANQGSEA. The CDR3 has 16 residues. The junction had 15 bases not matched to a gene; V was cut back by 6 bases and J by 5 bases. In DNA, the CDR3 is TGCAGCGTCAAGTCGGGACTAGCGGACCGATCCAACGAGCAGTACTTC. Encoded protein: CSVKSGLADRSNEQYF.